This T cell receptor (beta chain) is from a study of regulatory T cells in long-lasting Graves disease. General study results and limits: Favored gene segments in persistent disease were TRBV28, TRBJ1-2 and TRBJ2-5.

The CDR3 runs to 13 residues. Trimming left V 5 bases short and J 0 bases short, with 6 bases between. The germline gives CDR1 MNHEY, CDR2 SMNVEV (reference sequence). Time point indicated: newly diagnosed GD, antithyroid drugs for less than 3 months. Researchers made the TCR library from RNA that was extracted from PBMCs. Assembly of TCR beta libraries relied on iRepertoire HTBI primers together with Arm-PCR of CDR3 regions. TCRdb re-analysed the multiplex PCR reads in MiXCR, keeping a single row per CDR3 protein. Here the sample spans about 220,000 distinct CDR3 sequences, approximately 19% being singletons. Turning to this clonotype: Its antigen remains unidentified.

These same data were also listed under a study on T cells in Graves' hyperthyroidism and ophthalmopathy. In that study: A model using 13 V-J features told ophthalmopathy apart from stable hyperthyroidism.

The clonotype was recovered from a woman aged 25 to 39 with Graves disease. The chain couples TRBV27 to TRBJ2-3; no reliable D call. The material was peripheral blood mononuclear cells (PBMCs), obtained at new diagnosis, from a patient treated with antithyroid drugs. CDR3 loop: CASSPASTDTQYF. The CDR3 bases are TGTGCCAGCAGTCCAGCGAGCACAGATACGCAGTATTTT.